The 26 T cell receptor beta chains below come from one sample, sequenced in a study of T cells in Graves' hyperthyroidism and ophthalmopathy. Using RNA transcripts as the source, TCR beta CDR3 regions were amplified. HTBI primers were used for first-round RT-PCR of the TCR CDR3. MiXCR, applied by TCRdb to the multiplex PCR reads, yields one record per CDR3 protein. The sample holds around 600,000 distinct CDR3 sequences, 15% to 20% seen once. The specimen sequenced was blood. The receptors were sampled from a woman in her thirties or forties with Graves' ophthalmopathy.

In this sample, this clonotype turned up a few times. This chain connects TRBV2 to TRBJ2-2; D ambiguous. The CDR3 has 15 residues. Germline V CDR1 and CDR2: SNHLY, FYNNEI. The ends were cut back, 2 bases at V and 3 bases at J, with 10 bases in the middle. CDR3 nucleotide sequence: TGTGCCAGCAGTGAATTTCAGACGGACACCGGGGAGCTGTTTTTT. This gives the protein CASSEFQTDTGELFF.

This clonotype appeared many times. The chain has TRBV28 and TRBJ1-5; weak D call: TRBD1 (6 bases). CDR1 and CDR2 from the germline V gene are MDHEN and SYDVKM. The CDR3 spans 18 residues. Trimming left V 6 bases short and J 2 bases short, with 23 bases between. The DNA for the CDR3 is TGTGCCAGCAGCCCCACAGGGCTGGCCCTTCTTGGCAATCAGCCCCAGCATTTT. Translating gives CASSPTGLALLGNQPQHF.

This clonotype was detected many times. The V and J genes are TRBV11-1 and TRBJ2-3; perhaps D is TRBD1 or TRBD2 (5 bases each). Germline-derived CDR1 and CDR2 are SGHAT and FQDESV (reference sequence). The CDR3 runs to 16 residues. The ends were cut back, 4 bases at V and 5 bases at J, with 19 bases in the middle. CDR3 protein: CASSSRDGGSRDTQYF. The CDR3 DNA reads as TGTGCCAGCAGCTCCAGGGACGGAGGATCCAGAGATACGCAGTATTTT.

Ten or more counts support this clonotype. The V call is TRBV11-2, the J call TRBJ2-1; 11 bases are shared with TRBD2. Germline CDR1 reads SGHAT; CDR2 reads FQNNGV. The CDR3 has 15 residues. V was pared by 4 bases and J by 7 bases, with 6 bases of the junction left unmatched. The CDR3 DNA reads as TGTGCCAGCAGCTCCGTAGCGGGAGGGAGAAATGAGCAGTTCTTC. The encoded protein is CASSSVAGGRNEQFF.

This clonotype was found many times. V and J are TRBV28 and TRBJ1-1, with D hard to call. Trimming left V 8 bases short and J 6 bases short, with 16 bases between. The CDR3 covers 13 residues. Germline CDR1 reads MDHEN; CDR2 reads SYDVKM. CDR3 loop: CASLPPWRAEAFF. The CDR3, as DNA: TGTGCCAGCTTACCTCCCTGGAGGGCTGAAGCTTTCTTT.

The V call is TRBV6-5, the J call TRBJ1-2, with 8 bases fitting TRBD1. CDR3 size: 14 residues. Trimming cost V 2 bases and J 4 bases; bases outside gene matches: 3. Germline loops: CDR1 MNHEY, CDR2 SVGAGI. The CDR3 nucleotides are TGTGCCAGCAGTTACCGACAGGGGATCTATGGCTACACCTTC. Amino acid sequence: CASSYRQGIYGYTF.

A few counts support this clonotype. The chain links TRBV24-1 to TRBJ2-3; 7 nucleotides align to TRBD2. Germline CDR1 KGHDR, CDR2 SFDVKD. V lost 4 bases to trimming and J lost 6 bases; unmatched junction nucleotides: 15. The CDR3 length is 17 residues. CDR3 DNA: TGTGCCACCAGTGAGACAGCGGGACGGAACCGGAGGGATACGCAGTATTTT. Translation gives CATSETAGRNRRDTQYF.

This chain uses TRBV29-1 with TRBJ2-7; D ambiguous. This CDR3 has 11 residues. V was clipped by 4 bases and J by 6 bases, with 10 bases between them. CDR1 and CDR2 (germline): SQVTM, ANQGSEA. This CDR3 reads CSVGSPGEQYF. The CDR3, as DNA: TGCAGCGTTGGTAGTCCGGGCGAGCAGTACTTC.

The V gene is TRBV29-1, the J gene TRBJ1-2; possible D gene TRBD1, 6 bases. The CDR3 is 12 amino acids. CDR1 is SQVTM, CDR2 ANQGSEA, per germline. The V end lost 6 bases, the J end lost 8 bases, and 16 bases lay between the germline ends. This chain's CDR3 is CSVMGIGGGYTF. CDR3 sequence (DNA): TGCAGCGTAATGGGGATAGGGGGAGGCTACACCTTC.

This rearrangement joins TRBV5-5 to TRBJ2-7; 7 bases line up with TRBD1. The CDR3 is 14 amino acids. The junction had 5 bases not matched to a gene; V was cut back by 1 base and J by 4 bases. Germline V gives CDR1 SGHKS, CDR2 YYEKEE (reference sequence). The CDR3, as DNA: TGTGCCAGCAGCTTGAATACACAGGGGTACGAGCAGTACTTC. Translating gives CASSLNTQGYEQYF.

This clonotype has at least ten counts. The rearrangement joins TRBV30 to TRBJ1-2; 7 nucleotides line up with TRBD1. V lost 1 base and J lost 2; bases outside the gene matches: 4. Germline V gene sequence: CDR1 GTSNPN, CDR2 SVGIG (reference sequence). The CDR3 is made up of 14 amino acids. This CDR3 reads CAWSARDRNYGYTF. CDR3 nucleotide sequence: TGTGCCTGGAGTGCAAGGGACAGAAACTATGGCTACACCTTC.

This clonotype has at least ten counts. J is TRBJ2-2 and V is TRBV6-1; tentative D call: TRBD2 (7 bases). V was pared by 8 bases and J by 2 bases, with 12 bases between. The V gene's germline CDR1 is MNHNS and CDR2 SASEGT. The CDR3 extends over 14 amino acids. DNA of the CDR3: TGTGCCAGCTGGGGGGGGGCTAACACCGGGGAGCTGTTTTTT. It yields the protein CASWGGANTGELFF.

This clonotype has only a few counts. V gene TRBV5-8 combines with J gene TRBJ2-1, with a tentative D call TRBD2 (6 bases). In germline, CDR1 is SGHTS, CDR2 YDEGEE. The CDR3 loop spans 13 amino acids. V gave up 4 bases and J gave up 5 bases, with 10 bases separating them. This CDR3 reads CASSRERDNEQFF. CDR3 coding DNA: TGTGCCAGCAGCCGAGAGCGGGACAATGAGCAGTTCTTC. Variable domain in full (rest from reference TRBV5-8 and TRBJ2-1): EAGVTQSPTHLIKTRGQQATLRCSPISGHTSVYWYQQALGLGLQFLLWYDEGEERNRGNFPPRFSGRQFPNYSSELNVNALELEDSALYLCASSRERDNEQFFGPGTRLTVL.

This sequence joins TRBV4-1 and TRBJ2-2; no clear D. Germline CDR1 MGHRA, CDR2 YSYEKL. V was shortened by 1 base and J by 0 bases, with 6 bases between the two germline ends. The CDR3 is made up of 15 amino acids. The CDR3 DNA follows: TGCGCCAGCAGCCAAGCCCGTCCGAACACCGGGGAGCTGTTTTTT. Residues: CASSQARPNTGELFF.

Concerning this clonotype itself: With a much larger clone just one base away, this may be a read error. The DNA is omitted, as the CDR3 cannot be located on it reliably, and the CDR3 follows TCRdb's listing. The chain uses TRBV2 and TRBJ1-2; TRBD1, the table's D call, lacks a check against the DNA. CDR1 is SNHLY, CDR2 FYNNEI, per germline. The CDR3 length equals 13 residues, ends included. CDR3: CASDLQGNYGCTF.

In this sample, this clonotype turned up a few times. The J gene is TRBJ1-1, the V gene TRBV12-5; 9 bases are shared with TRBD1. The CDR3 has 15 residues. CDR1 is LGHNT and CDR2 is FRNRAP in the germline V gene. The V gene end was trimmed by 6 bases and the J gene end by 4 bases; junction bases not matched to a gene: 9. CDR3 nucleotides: TGTGCTAGTGGGCAAGGGGGGACAGGGTTCACTGAAGCTTTCTTT. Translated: CASGQGGTGFTEAFF.

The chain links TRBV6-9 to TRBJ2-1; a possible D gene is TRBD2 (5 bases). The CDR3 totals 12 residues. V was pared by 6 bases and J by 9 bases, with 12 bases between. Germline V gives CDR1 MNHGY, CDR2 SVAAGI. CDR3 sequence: CASSYGKAEQFF. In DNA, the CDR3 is TGTGCCAGCAGCTACGGGAAGGCTGAGCAGTTCTTC.

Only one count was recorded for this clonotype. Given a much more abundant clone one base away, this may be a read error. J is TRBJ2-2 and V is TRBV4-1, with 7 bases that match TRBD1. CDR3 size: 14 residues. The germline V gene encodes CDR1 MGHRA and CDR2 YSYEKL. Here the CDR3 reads CARSPAGGAGELFF. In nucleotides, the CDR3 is TGCGCCCGCAGCCCGGCAGGGGGAGCCGGGGAGCTGTTTTTT.

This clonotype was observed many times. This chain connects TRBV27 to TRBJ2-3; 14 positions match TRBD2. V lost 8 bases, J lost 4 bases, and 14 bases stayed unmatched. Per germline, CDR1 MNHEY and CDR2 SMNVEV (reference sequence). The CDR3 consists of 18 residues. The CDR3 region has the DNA TGTGCCAGCGCGGTCGAGGGACTAGCGGGAGATAGCTCAGATACGCAGTATTTT. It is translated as CASAVEGLAGDSSDTQYF.

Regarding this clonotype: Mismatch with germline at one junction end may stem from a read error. The CDR3, as DNA: TGCGCCAGCAGCCCGGGACCGGACAGCTACGAGCAGTACTTC. Translation gives CASSPGPDSYEQYF. The chain joins TRBV13 to TRBJ2-7; tentative D call: TRBD1 (6 bases). The CDR3 is 14 residues long. The germline V gene has CDR1 PRHDT and CDR2 FYEKMQ (reference sequence).

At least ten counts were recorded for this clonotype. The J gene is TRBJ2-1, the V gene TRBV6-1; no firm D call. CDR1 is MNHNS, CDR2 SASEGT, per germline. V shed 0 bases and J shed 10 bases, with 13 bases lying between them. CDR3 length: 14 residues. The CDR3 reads CASSEAGVRNEQFF. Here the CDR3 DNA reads TGTGCCAGCAGTGAAGCGGGCGTAAGAAACGAGCAGTTCTTC.

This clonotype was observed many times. The CDR3 DNA reads as TGTGCCAGCAGCCAGGGTGGGCGTGCAGGGGCTTTCTTT. Its translation is CASSQGGRAGAFF. V is TRBV3-1 and J is TRBJ1-1; weak D call: TRBD1 (5 bases). There are 13 residues in the CDR3. The V end was cut by 3 bases, the J end by 11 bases, with 16 bases between. The germline CDR1 and CDR2 sequences are LGHDT and YNNKEL (reference sequence).

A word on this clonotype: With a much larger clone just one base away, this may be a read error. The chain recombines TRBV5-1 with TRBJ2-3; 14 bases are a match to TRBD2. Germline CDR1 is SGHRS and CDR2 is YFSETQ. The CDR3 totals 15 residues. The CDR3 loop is CATVGLAGGPDAQYF. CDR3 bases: TGTGCCACGGTCGGACTAGCGGGAGGCCCAGATGCGCAGTATTTT. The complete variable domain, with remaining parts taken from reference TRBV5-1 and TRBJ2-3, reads KAGVTQTPRYLIKTRGQQVTLSCSPISGHRSVSWYQQTPGQGLQFLFEYFSETQRNKGNFPGRFSGRQFSNSRSEMNVSTLELGDSALYLCATVGLAGGPDAQYFGPGTRLTVL.

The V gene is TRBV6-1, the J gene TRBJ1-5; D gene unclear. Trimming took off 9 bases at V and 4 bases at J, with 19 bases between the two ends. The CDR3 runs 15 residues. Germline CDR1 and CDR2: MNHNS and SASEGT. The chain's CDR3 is CASDSPEFHNQPQHF. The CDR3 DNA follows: TGTGCCAGTGACTCACCAGAATTCCATAATCAGCCCCAGCATTTT.

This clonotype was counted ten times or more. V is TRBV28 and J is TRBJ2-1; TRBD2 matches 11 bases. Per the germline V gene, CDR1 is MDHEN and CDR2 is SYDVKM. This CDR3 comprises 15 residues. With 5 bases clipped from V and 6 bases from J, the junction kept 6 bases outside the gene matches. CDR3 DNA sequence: TGTGCCAGCAGTCCCCGGACTAGCGGGCTCAATGAGCAGTTCTTC. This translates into CASSPRTSGLNEQFF.

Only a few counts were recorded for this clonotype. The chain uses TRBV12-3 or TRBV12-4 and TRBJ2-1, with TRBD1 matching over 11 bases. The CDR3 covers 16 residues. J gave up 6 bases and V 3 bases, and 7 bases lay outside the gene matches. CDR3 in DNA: TGTGCCAGCAGTTTCTTTGGGACAGGGGGAGGCAATGAGCAGTTCTTC. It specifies CASSFFGTGGGNEQFF.